This TCR beta chain was recovered during a study of T cell changes during pregnancy in multiple sclerosis. This CDR3 region has 13 residues. The V end lost 5 bases, the J end lost 1 base, and 7 bases lay between the germline ends. Germline V lookup: CDR1 SEHNR, CDR2 FQNEAQ (reference sequence). Profiled with immunoSEQ multiplex PCR; TCRdb holds only in-frame clones, not every one. The sample lists around 69,000 clones, 85% to 95% occurring once. The sample in question was peripheral blood, obtained in the second trimester of pregnancy. This receptor was obtained from a female donor in good health, enrolled as a control in a pregnancy study. The genes are TRBV7-9 and TRBJ2-3, with D tentatively TRBD1 (5 bases). This CDR3 is CASSIQGTDTQYF. DNA for the CDR3: TGTGCCAGCAGCATACAGGGCACAGATACGCAGTATTTT.